The clone carrying this T cell receptor beta chain was seen only a few times. Its antigen remains unknown. A second about 6 to 12 cycle PCR used barcoded and J-beta primers. TCRdb itself ran the 5' RACE reads through MiXCR, one entry per CDR3 protein. The sample records approximately 2,000,000 distinct CDR3 sequences, around 42% being singletons. The sample originates from a study of blood T cells in healthy people across ages. Notes on the study in general: Higher diversity, along with more naive CD4+ cells, distinguished long-lived donors from aged donors.

The germline V and J ends were trimmed by 5 bases and 3 bases, with 7 bases remaining between them. Germline assignment: CDR1 DFQATT and CDR2 SNEGSKA (reference sequence). The CDR3 has 11 amino acids. This clonotype was obtained from a human donor in good health. This rearrangement joins TRBV20-1 to TRBJ2-5, with unresolved D. The sample was blood. CDR3 amino acids: CSAVHKETQYF. In DNA form, the CDR3 reads TGCAGTGCTGTCCATAAAGAGACCCAGTACTTC.